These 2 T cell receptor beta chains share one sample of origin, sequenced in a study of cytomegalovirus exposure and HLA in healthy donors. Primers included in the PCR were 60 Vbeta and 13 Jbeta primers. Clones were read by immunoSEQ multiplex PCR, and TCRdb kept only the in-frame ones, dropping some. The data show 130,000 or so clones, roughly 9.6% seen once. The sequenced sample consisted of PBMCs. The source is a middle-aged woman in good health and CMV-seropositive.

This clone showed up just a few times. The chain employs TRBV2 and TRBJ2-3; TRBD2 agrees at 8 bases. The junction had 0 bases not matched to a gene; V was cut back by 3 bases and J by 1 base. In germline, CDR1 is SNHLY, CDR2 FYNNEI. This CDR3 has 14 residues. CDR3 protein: CASSDSGGTDTQYF. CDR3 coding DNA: TGTGCCAGCAGTGATAGCGGGGGCACAGATACGCAGTATTTT.

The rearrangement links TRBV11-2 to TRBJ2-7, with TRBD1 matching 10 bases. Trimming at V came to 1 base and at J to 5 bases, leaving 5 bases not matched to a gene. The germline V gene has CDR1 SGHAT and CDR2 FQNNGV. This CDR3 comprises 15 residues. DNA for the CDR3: TGTGCCAGCAGCTTAGTGGGACAGGGGTGGGACGAGCAGTACTTC. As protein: CASSLVGQGWDEQYF.